The sample holds a few counts of the clone carrying this T cell receptor beta chain. Its antigen is unidentified. These data come from a study of blood T cells in healthy people across ages. Regarding the study as a whole: A roughly linear fall in TCR beta diversity per million T cells was seen with increasing age.

PCR was performed a second time for about 6 to 11 cycles using a sample-barcoded 5' primer and a J-beta primer mix. TCRdb re-analysed the 5' RACE reads in MiXCR, keeping a single row per CDR3 protein. Of about 780,000 distinct CDR3 sequences in the sample, 62% were seen once. This receptor was identified in a man under 40 in good health. The source material was blood.

CDR3 bases: TGTGCCAGCAGCACGGACAGCTACAATGAGCAGTTCTTC. Translating gives CASSTDSYNEQFF. The chain employs TRBV6-2 or TRBV6-3 and TRBJ2-1; D is perhaps TRBD1 (6 bases). CDR3 length equals 13 residues. The V and J ends lost 6 bases and 3 bases respectively, with 9 bases between them. The germline gives CDR1 MNHEY, CDR2 SVGEGT.